One and the same sample provided the 28 T cell receptor beta chains below, sequenced in a study of T cells in Graves' hyperthyroidism and ophthalmopathy (dated by TCRdb to between 2018 and 2020). The library relied on multiplex PCR. The instrument was an Illumina HiSeq 2000. The TCR beta CDR3 regions were amplified from the RNA transcripts. A first-round RT-PCR of the TCR CDR3 used the HTBI primer set with the Qiagen OneStep RT-PCR kit. TCRdb ran its own pipeline on the public reads, namely fastp trimming at Q25 and MiXCR clone calling, and kept in-frame beta chains. A single entry per CDR3 protein holds the most common genes and DNA from its merged rows. This sample lists about 400,000 distinct CDR3 sequences; about 15% were detected once. The top ten clones comprise over 25% of the sample. The sequenced sample was blood. The receptors originated from a woman younger than 45 with Graves' hyperthyroidism.

A few counts support this clonotype. The chain links TRBV3-1 to TRBJ2-2, with D possibly TRBD2 on 5 matching bases. Germline V CDR1 and CDR2: LGHDT, YNNKEL (reference sequence). V lost 0 bases and J 0 bases, leaving 11 bases between the germline ends. The CDR3 runs to 17 residues. The CDR3 DNA follows: TGTGCCAGCAGCCAAGATCTAGCCCCACCGAACACCGGGGAGCTGTTTTTT. Its translation: CASSQDLAPPNTGELFF.

This clonotype occurred many times. CDR3 in DNA: TGTGCCAGCAGTTTACTTGCGGGAGGAACCCAAGAGACCCAGTACTTC. It translates to CASSLLAGGTQETQYF. The chain recombines TRBV27 with TRBJ2-5; 8 bases are a match to TRBD2. The germline gives CDR1 MNHEY, CDR2 SMNVEV (reference sequence). After removal of 2 bases from V and 1 base from J, the junction contained 6 bases not matched to a gene. The CDR3 totals 16 residues.

This clonotype has a count of ten or more. This chain links TRBV7-2 with TRBJ2-7; D may be TRBD1 (8 bases). CDR3 length: 16 residues. The germline CDR1 and CDR2 sequences are SGHTA and FQGNSA. V was shortened by 2 bases and J by 0 bases, with 14 bases between the two germline ends. CDR3 loop: CASSLHTGGASYEQYF. As DNA, the CDR3 is TGTGCCAGCAGCTTACACACAGGGGGGGCCTCCTACGAGCAGTACTTC. Combining the CDR3 with reference TRBV7-2 and TRBJ2-7 gives the whole variable domain GAGVSQSPSNKVTEKGKDVELRCDPISGHTALYWYRQSLGQGLEFLIYFQGNSAPDKSGLPSDRFSAERTGGSVSTLTIQRTQQEDSAVYLCASSLHTGGASYEQYFGPGTRLTVT.

V is TRBV28 and J is TRBJ2-7; D remains ambiguous. This CDR3 is built from 14 residues. Germline-derived CDR1 and CDR2 are MDHEN and SYDVKM. Trimming took 2 bases from V and 3 from J, leaving 11 bases between them. The CDR3 bases are TGTGCCAGCAGTTTACTCCCTCGGAGCTACGAGCAGTACTTC. It specifies CASSLLPRSYEQYF.

The chain is built from TRBV27 and TRBJ1-1; perhaps TRBD1 as D (6 bases). In germline, CDR1 is MNHEY, CDR2 SMNVEV (reference sequence). V lost 0 bases and J 1 base, leaving 9 bases between the germline ends. CDR3 length equals 15 residues. The CDR3 nucleotides are TGTGCCAGCAGTTTATCGAGGGGGTGGAACACTGAAGCTTTCTTT. Translated: CASSLSRGWNTEAFF.

This clonotype was observed at least ten times. V and J are TRBV3-1 and TRBJ2-3; D might be TRBD2 (6 bases). The V and J ends lost 4 bases and 0 bases respectively, with 14 bases between them. Germline V CDR1 and CDR2: LGHDT, YNNKEL (reference sequence). CDR3 size: 16 residues. CDR3 protein: CASSLHLATSTDTQYF. CDR3 nucleotides: TGTGCCAGCAGCCTCCATCTAGCGACTAGCACAGATACGCAGTATTTT.

The rearrangement uses TRBV6-2 or TRBV6-3 and TRBJ2-7; D possibly matches TRBD1 or TRBD2 (5 bases each). This CDR3 is built from 16 residues. The V and J ends lost 6 bases and 0 bases respectively, with 18 bases between them. Germline V gene sequence: CDR1 MNHEY, CDR2 SVGEGT. The CDR3 region has the DNA TGTGCCAGCAGCCACCACCGGGACGTCAGCTCCTACGAGCAGTACTTC. Translated, it gives CASSHHRDVSSYEQYF.

This clonotype was picked up many times. The chain recombines TRBV5-1 with TRBJ2-1; TRBD1 might be the D (6 bases). The CDR3 is 16 amino acids. Trimming removed 1 base at V and 4 bases at J, with 15 bases between. Germline V lookup: CDR1 SGHRS, CDR2 YFSETQ. CDR3 DNA: TGCGCCAGCAGCTTGCAGGGGCTAGTAGTGTACAATGAGCAGTTCTTC. This gives the protein CASSLQGLVVYNEQFF. Using reference TRBV5-1 and TRBJ2-1 for the parts outside the CDR3, the full variable domain is KAGVTQTPRYLIKTRGQQVTLSCSPISGHRSVSWYQQTPGQGLQFLFEYFSETQRNKGNFPGRFSGRQFSNSRSEMNVSTLELGDSALYLCASSLQGLVVYNEQFFGPGTRLTVL.

Ten or more counts support this clonotype. The V and J genes are TRBV5-5 and TRBJ1-1; possible D gene TRBD1, 6 bases. Deletions cut 5 bases from V and 4 bases from J, with 15 bases between. Germline loops: CDR1 SGHKS, CDR2 YYEKEE (reference sequence). The CDR3 covers 14 residues. CDR3: CASSYRQESTEAFF. CDR3 coding DNA: TGTGCCAGCAGTTATAGACAGGAAAGCACTGAAGCTTTCTTT.

This clonotype appeared many times. The chain combines TRBV28 with TRBJ2-2, with 8 bases identical to TRBD1. The CDR3 spans 18 residues. Germline CDR1 and CDR2: MDHEN and SYDVKM. Germline trimming cut 9 bases from V and 1 base from J; bases unmatched to any gene: 16. The CDR3 sequence: CASSNRKMGTGNTGELFF. CDR3 sequence (DNA): TGTGCCAGTAGTAATAGAAAAATGGGGACAGGGAACACCGGGGAGCTGTTTTTT.

This clonotype was picked up many times. The chain recombines TRBV30 with TRBJ1-2; no definite D call. The V gene's germline CDR1 is GTSNPN and CDR2 SVGIG (reference sequence). The CDR3 has 13 amino acids. V was shortened by 6 bases and J by 2 bases, with 13 bases between the two germline ends. CDR3: CACHLGRNYGYTF. As DNA, the CDR3 is TGTGCCTGCCATCTCGGGCGAAACTATGGCTACACCTTC.

There are many counts of this clonotype. The rearrangement uses TRBV28 and TRBJ2-7; 9 bases agree with TRBD2. The CDR3 has 17 residues. Trimming removed 6 bases from V and 5 bases from J; junction bases left unmatched: 17. CDR1 MDHEN and CDR2 SYDVKM come from the germline V gene. As DNA, the CDR3 is TGTGCCAGCAGCCATATTGTTGGTAGCGGGAGTGATGACGAGCAGTACTTC. Encoded protein: CASSHIVGSGSDDEQYF.

This sequence joins TRBV2 and TRBJ1-1, with a weak D call TRBD1 (6 bases). CDR1 and CDR2 from the germline V gene are SNHLY and FYNNEI. V was shortened by 6 bases and J by 7 bases, with 12 bases between the two germline ends. This CDR3 has 12 amino acids. CDR3 nucleotides: TGTGCCAGCAGGAAGGGACAATTTGAAGCTTTCTTT. This translates into CASRKGQFEAFF.

This clonotype was detected only a few times. The chain links TRBV3-1 to TRBJ2-5; possible D gene TRBD1, 6 bases. CDR3 size: 15 residues. V lost 0 bases, J lost 7 bases, and 15 bases lay in between. CDR1 and CDR2 (germline): LGHDT, YNNKEL (reference sequence). In nucleotides, the CDR3 is TGTGCCAGCAGCCAAGAGGATCGCAGGGGAGCGACCCAGTACTTC. The encoded protein is CASSQEDRRGATQYF.

This clonotype has just a few counts. This chain links TRBV30 with TRBJ1-5, with TRBD1 matching over 9 bases. This CDR3 region has 16 residues. Germline V lookup: CDR1 GTSNPN, CDR2 SVGIG (reference sequence). The V gene end was trimmed by 0 bases and the J gene end by 6 bases; junction bases not matched to a gene: 9. CDR3 bases: TGTGCCTGGAGTGTGGGGAAACAGGGGGCGGGTCAGCCCCAGCATTTT. It yields the protein CAWSVGKQGAGQPQHF.

For this clonotype: At one end the junction does not follow the germline gene, possibly because of a read error. The chain has TRBV5-1 and TRBJ2-5, with D perhaps assigned TRBD1 or TRBD2 (5 bases each). The length of the CDR3 is 14 residues. Germline V gene lookup returns CDR1 SGHRS and CDR2 YFSETQ. The CDR3 here is CASSLRGDNVPRDF. Written as DNA, the CDR3 is TGCGCCAGCAGCTTGAGAGGGGATAATGTGCCCAGGGACTTC.

This clonotype was seen ten or more times. This chain uses TRBV2 with TRBJ2-7; possible D gene TRBD1, 5 bases. The V end was cut by 5 bases, the J end by 1 base, with 15 bases between. The CDR3 sequence is 15 residues long. Germline values: CDR1 SNHLY, CDR2 FYNNEI. CDR3 loop: CASSLTDRRSYEQYF. The CDR3 DNA sequence: TGTGCCAGCAGTTTGACAGACAGAAGGTCCTACGAGCAGTACTTC.

This clonotype was seen repeatedly, ten times or more. This CDR3 is CASSPPGDYGYTF. Here the CDR3 DNA reads TGTGCCAGCTCACCACCCGGAGACTATGGCTACACCTTC. The rearrangement uses TRBV18 and TRBJ1-2; D uncertain. There are 13 residues in the CDR3. Trimming took off 0 bases at V and 3 bases at J, with 5 bases between the two ends. CDR1 and CDR2 from the germline V gene are KGHSH and LQKENI.

This clonotype came up many times. Here the CDR3 reads CASSLAGVTYEQYF. CDR3 in DNA: TGTGCCAGCAGCTTAGCAGGCGTCACCTACGAGCAGTACTTC. This chain links TRBV7-9 with TRBJ2-7; D gene ambiguous. Trimming removed 0 bases at V and 2 bases at J, with 8 bases between. The CDR3 spans 14 residues. Germline assignment: CDR1 SEHNR and CDR2 FQNEAQ (reference sequence).

This clonotype occurred many times. The rearrangement links TRBV30 to TRBJ1-1; D uncertain. Germline CDR1 GTSNPN, CDR2 SVGIG (reference sequence). With 2 bases removed from V and 1 base from J, the gap between germline ends came to 5 bases. The CDR3 extends over 12 amino acids. This CDR3 is CAWSPRNTEAFF. The CDR3 nucleotides read TGTGCCTGGAGTCCCCGGAACACTGAAGCTTTCTTT. Complete variable domain (other parts from reference TRBV30 and TRBJ1-1): SQTIHQWPATLVQPVGSPLSLECTVEGTSNPNLYWYRQAAGRGLQLLFYSVGIGQISSEVPQNLSASRPQDRQFILSSKKLLLSDSGFYLCAWSPRNTEAFFGQGTRLTVV.

This clonotype came up a few times. The chain carries TRBV2 and TRBJ2-7; 12 bases fit TRBD2. Germline trimming cut 8 bases from V and 2 bases from J; bases unmatched to any gene: 25. Germline-derived CDR1 and CDR2 are SNHLY and FYNNEI. This CDR3 region has 21 residues. The CDR3 region is CASGRTSSHSASGRDTYEQYF. The DNA for the CDR3 is TGTGCCAGCGGGCGGACCAGTTCTCACTCGGCTAGCGGGAGGGATACCTACGAGCAGTACTTC.

This clonotype appeared many times. V gene TRBV28 combines with J gene TRBJ2-7, with D possibly TRBD2 on 6 matching bases. Trimming stripped 3 bases from V and 2 bases from J, with 20 bases between. This CDR3 contains 17 residues. Germline CDR1 MDHEN, CDR2 SYDVKM. The CDR3 nucleotides are TGTGCCAGCAGTTTCAAGCGCGGGGAGGTCGATACCTACGAGCAGTACTTC. Translated, it gives CASSFKRGEVDTYEQYF.

As regards this clonotype: A much larger clonotype is one base distant, so this may be a read error. The chain uses TRBV20-1 and TRBJ2-7, with TRBD2 identical over 14 bases. With V trimmed by 6 bases and J by 7 bases, 8 bases remained unmatched. Germline assignment: CDR1 DFQATT and CDR2 SNEGSKA (reference sequence). The CDR3 runs to 14 residues. CDR3: CSARTSGRPNEQYF. DNA of the CDR3: TGCAGTGCGCGGACTAGCGGGAGGCCCAATGAGCAGTACTTC.

This clonotype was detected a few times. The chain combines TRBV5-1 with TRBJ1-5; 7 nucleotides line up with TRBD1. Germline V lookup: CDR1 SGHRS, CDR2 YFSETQ. This CDR3 is built from 15 residues. J gave up 4 bases and V 7 bases, and 11 bases lay outside the gene matches. The CDR3 DNA is TGCGCCAGCCGTTTAGGCGAGGGGGCAAATCAGCCCCAGCATTTT. The encoded protein is CASRLGEGANQPQHF.

A note on this clonotype: It may be a read error: a sequence one base away is much more abundant. V usage is TRBV6-1 and J usage is TRBJ2-7; maybe TRBD1 (6 bases). The DNA end is a closer match to TRBJ2-1, so the J assignment may be wrong. The CDR3 contains 14 residues. The germline V gene has CDR1 MNHNS and CDR2 SASEGT. In DNA, the CDR3 is TGTGCCAGCAGTCAAGACAGGCTATCCTACGAGCAGTTCTTC. This gives the protein CASSQDRLSYEQFF.

At least ten counts were recorded for this clonotype. This sequence joins TRBV7-9 and TRBJ2-1, with D maybe TRBD2 (7 bases). Trimming pared 3 bases from V and 9 bases from J, leaving 12 bases between. CDR3 length: 13 residues. Per germline, CDR1 SEHNR and CDR2 FQNEAQ (reference sequence). This CDR3 is CASSFGGASEQFF. In DNA, the CDR3 is TGTGCCAGCAGCTTTGGGGGGGCAAGTGAGCAGTTCTTC. Together with reference TRBV7-9 and TRBJ2-1, the CDR3 gives the full variable domain: DTGVSQNPRHKITKRGQNVTFRCDPISEHNRLYWYRQTLGQGPEFLTYFQNEAQLEKSRLLSDRFSAERPKGSFSTLEIQRTEQGDSAMYLCASSFGGASEQFFGPGTRLTVL.

This clonotype was seen a few times. This sequence joins TRBV16 and TRBJ2-4; 11 bases agree with TRBD1. V lost 2 bases to trimming and J lost 8 bases; unmatched junction nucleotides: 5. Germline V CDR1 and CDR2: KGHSY, FQNENV. The length of the CDR3 is 15 residues. The CDR3 DNA sequence: TGTGCCAGCAGCCAAGGACAGGGGGCGTCGGACATTCAGTACTTC. This codes for CASSQGQGASDIQYF.

Ten or more counts support this clonotype. V is TRBV2 and J is TRBJ2-2; TRBD2 might be the D (8 bases). Germline V gives CDR1 SNHLY, CDR2 FYNNEI. V lost 6 bases and J lost 6, with 17 bases in between. The CDR3 has 15 residues. CDR3 nucleotides: TGTGCCAGCAGGCCGGGACAGCGGGAGCCCGGGGAGCTGTTTTTT. Its translation: CASRPGQREPGELFF. Based on the CDR3 plus reference TRBV2 and TRBJ2-2, the full variable domain is EPEVTQTPSHQVTQMGQEVILRCVPISNHLYFYWYRQILGQKVEFLVSFYNNEISEKSEIFDDQFSVERPDGSNFTLKIRSTKLEDSAMYFCASRPGQREPGELFFGEGSRLTVL.